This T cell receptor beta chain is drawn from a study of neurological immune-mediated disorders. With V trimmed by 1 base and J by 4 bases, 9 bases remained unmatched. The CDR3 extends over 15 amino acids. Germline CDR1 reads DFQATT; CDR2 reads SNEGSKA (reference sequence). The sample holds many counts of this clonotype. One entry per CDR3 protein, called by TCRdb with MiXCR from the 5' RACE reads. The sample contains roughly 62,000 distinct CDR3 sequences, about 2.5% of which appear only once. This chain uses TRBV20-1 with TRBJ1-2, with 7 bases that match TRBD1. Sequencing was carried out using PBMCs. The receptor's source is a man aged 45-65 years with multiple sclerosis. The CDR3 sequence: CSARVPFQGGYGYTF. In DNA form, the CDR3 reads TGCAGTGCTAGAGTCCCTTTCCAGGGGGGCTATGGCTACACCTTC.